The 3 T cell receptor beta chains presented below share a single source sample, sequenced in a study of blood T cell repertoires in COVID-19. The data were produced by immunoSEQ multiplex PCR, yet TCRdb's version contains in-frame clones alone and is incomplete. The top ten hold around 7% of the sample, which has roughly 220,000 clones, 80% to 90% seen once. The specimen was peripheral blood. Source of these receptors: a woman aged 80 or over with COVID-19, enrolled during active disease.

The chain is built from TRBV5-1 and TRBJ1-2, with D perhaps TRBD1 (6 bases). Trimming cost V 0 bases and J 7 bases, with 10 bases left between them. CDR1 is SGHRS and CDR2 is YFSETQ in the germline V gene. The CDR3 extends over 13 amino acids. This CDR3 reads CASSLDRAIGYTF. DNA for the CDR3: TGCGCCAGCAGCTTGGACAGGGCTATTGGCTACACCTTC.

The chain links TRBV13 to TRBJ1-2, with TRBD1 matching over 7 bases. The germline V gene has CDR1 PRHDT and CDR2 FYEKMQ (reference sequence). The length of the CDR3 is 15 residues. V shed 3 bases, J shed 8 bases, and the junction held 12 bases outside the gene matches. This chain's CDR3 is CASSLTGTVSLGYTF. In DNA form, the CDR3 reads TGTGCCAGCAGCTTGACCGGGACAGTTTCTTTAGGCTACACCTTC.

In this sample, this clone turned up a few times. The chain couples TRBV11-2 to TRBJ1-4, with 7 bases lining up with TRBD1. The CDR3 sequence is 16 residues long. CDR1 SGHAT and CDR2 FQNNGV come from the germline V gene. The trim removed 4 bases at V and 6 bases at J, leaving 11 bases unmatched. CDR3 amino acids: CASSSRAQGVDEKLFF. As DNA, the CDR3 is TGTGCCAGCAGCTCCCGAGCCCAGGGGGTCGATGAAAAACTGTTTTTT. The whole variable domain, remainder taken from reference TRBV11-2 and TRBJ1-4, is EAGVAQSPRYKIIEKRQSVAFWCNPISGHATLYWYQQILGQGPKLLIQFQNNGVVDDSQLPKDRFSAERLKGVDSTLKIQPAKLEDSAVYLCASSSRAQGVDEKLFFGSGTQLSVL.